The source of this T cell receptor beta chain is a study of neurological immune-mediated disorders. Study findings and constraints: While HTLV-1-associated myelopathy showed the greatest TCR clonal expansion, multiple sclerosis showed the least, falling below healthy controls.

The making of cDNA relied on 5'RACE with 10-nucleotide random UMIs. Via MiXCR, TCRdb re-called the 5' RACE reads, giving one row per CDR3 protein. The data contain 70,000 or so distinct CDR3 sequences, around 5.5% of them singletons. In its sample, this clonotype was seen many times. No antigen is known for it. Germline V CDR1 and CDR2: SGHRS, YFSETQ. The V gene end was trimmed by 4 bases and the J gene end by 4 bases; junction bases not matched to a gene: 8. The CDR3 contains 15 residues. The sequenced material came from PBMCs. The sequence came from a woman younger than 45 with multiple sclerosis. This chain connects TRBV5-1 to TRBJ2-1; TRBD2 agrees at 7 bases. The CDR3 nucleotides read TGCGCCAGCAGCCCTGGACTAGTCCAATACAATGAGCAGTTCTTC. Its protein is CASSPGLVQYNEQFF.